A selection of T cell receptor beta chains follows, all from one sample in a study of T cells expressing NK-cell markers. TCRdb re-analyzed the 5' RACE reads; it lists each CDR3 protein once, without DNA. Recorded for this sample: a few hundred thousand distinct CDR3 sequences. Material for sequencing was blood T cells: a sorted CD56 or NKG2C T cell subset, CD4+ or CD8+ T cells, or bulk PBMC T cells (not recorded which). Receptors originate from a man aged 18 to 29 in good health. CDR3s include the opening cysteine and the closing phenylalanine or tryptophan. The order of the fields is CDR3 protein, J gene, V gene.

CDR3 protein: CASSSPGGLLNEQFF
J gene: TRBJ2-1
V gene: TRBV27

CDR3 protein: CSAPTNLQGGIGTFF
J gene: TRBJ1-1
V gene: TRBV29-1

CDR3 protein: CSVASGGAGYTF
J gene: TRBJ1-2
V gene: TRBV29-1

CDR3 protein: CASSQATSGSLDEQFF
J gene: TRBJ2-1
V gene: TRBV4-1

CDR3 protein: CAISGQGGPLFF
J gene: TRBJ2-2
V gene: TRBV10-3

CDR3 protein: CSAPGGAGVYEQYF
J gene: TRBJ2-7
V gene: TRBV20-1

CDR3 protein: CASSSRRFQETQYF
J gene: TRBJ2-5
V gene: TRBV6-5

CDR3 protein: CASSLVLDSGRAYEQYF
J gene: TRBJ2-7
V gene: TRBV7-8

CDR3 protein: CASSSVPPREAGTGELFF
J gene: TRBJ2-2
V gene: TRBV7-6

CDR3 protein: CASSLRGRGGETQYF
J gene: TRBJ2-5
V gene: TRBV12-3/TRBV12-4

CDR3 protein: CASSVPRGVNTEAFF
J gene: TRBJ1-1
V gene: TRBV5-1

CDR3 protein: CASSWIAGRTDTQYF
J gene: TRBJ2-3
V gene: TRBV5-1

CDR3 protein: CASTGSRGYTF
J gene: TRBJ1-2
V gene: TRBV19

CDR3 protein: CATSRQGYYGYTF
J gene: TRBJ1-2
V gene: TRBV15

CDR3 protein: CASSQDYGGASGANVLTF
J gene: TRBJ2-6
V gene: TRBV4-3

CDR3 protein: CASSLAGVRERTSNPGELFF
J gene: TRBJ2-2
V gene: TRBV5-1

CDR3 protein: CASSGSVGSGRAGETQYF
J gene: TRBJ2-5
V gene: TRBV9

CDR3 protein: CASSLGLPGGDEQFF
J gene: TRBJ2-1
V gene: TRBV12-3/TRBV12-4

CDR3 protein: CASSLTGTGITGELFF
J gene: TRBJ2-2
V gene: TRBV5-1

CDR3 protein: CASSLSGAYNEQFF
J gene: TRBJ2-1
V gene: TRBV5-1

CDR3 protein: CASSPRGPLAQPQHF
J gene: TRBJ1-5
V gene: TRBV4-1

CDR3 protein: CATSDFPLAGGASGSYNEQFF
J gene: TRBJ2-1
V gene: TRBV24-1

CDR3 protein: CASSSWGTDYNEQFF
J gene: TRBJ2-1
V gene: TRBV7-3

CDR3 protein: CASSSRKNEQFF
J gene: TRBJ2-1
V gene: TRBV7-3

CDR3 protein: CASSDTSGRGYNEQFF
J gene: TRBJ2-1
V gene: TRBV25-1

CDR3 protein: CASSLLLRTGGRGELFF
J gene: TRBJ2-2
V gene: TRBV7-9

CDR3 protein: CSVWLNEKLFF
J gene: TRBJ1-4
V gene: TRBV29-1

CDR3 protein: CSVEDVGMLYNEQFF
J gene: TRBJ2-1
V gene: TRBV29-1

CDR3 protein: CASSSGTSKNEQFF
J gene: TRBJ2-1
V gene: TRBV7-3

CDR3 protein: CASSFYASGSEQFF
J gene: TRBJ2-1
V gene: TRBV12-3/TRBV12-4

CDR3 protein: CASSLYQGAGANVLTF
J gene: TRBJ2-6
V gene: TRBV11-2

CDR3 protein: CASSLSSREQYF
J gene: TRBJ2-7
V gene: TRBV28

CDR3 protein: CATSDQPGLPTDTQYF
J gene: TRBJ2-3
V gene: TRBV24-1

CDR3 protein: CASSYHQGLPYEQYF
J gene: TRBJ2-7
V gene: TRBV6-2/TRBV6-3

CDR3 protein: CSARDSGRYYNSPLHF
J gene: TRBJ1-6
V gene: TRBV20-1

CDR3 protein: CASNPSGAVQETQYF
J gene: TRBJ2-5
V gene: TRBV5-5

CDR3 protein: CASSPAQGALWQYF
J gene: TRBJ2-7
V gene: TRBV18

CDR3 protein: CACGGPDEETQYF
J gene: TRBJ2-5
V gene: TRBV6-1

CDR3 protein: CASSPVRGGFEQFF
J gene: TRBJ2-1
V gene: TRBV3-1

CDR3 protein: CSVGGRASDTQYF
J gene: TRBJ2-3
V gene: TRBV29-1

CDR3 protein: CASSLGQGARGNQPQHF
J gene: TRBJ1-5
V gene: TRBV12-3/TRBV12-4

CDR3 protein: CASSQLLGLTLGNEQFF
J gene: TRBJ2-1
V gene: TRBV12-3/TRBV12-4

CDR3 protein: CASSDRRSTDTQYF
J gene: TRBJ2-3
V gene: TRBV7-3

CDR3 protein: CASSPGDRSNQPQHF
J gene: TRBJ1-5
V gene: TRBV3-1

CDR3 protein: CSARTAAGHTDTQYF
J gene: TRBJ2-3
V gene: TRBV20-1

CDR3 protein: CSVIPGTYEAFF
J gene: TRBJ1-1
V gene: TRBV29-1

CDR3 protein: CAWSVPDRPNYGYTF
J gene: TRBJ1-2
V gene: TRBV30

CDR3 protein: CASSLQVGGGEKLFF
J gene: TRBJ1-4
V gene: TRBV7-2

CDR3 protein: CSVEGRIVNTEAFF
J gene: TRBJ1-1
V gene: TRBV29-1

CDR3 protein: CASTNDRGAWSPLHF
J gene: TRBJ1-6
V gene: TRBV12-3/TRBV12-4

CDR3 protein: CSAREKTGYEQFF
J gene: TRBJ2-1
V gene: TRBV20-1

CDR3 protein: CASAISRWNSPLHF
J gene: TRBJ1-6
V gene: TRBV27

CDR3 protein: CASSQDLGGPYETQYF
J gene: TRBJ2-5
V gene: TRBV4-2